These 11 T cell receptor beta chains originate from one sample sequenced in a study of shared clonotypes between healthy human individuals. Method: immunoSEQ multiplex PCR; TCRdb's copy keeps in-frame clones and lacks some. The sample consists of over a million clones, 65% to 75% of them appearing once. The sample taken for sequencing was memory CD4+ T cells sorted from blood. Sample subset: CD45RA-negative fraction. These TCRs come from a man between 18 and 35 years old in good health.

The chain joins TRBV4-3 to TRBJ1-1; D gene ambiguous. The germline V gene encodes CDR1 LGHNA and CDR2 YSLEER. Between the trimmed V and J ends, which lost 0 bases and 0 bases, there was a span of 11 bases. CDR3 length: 16 residues. Here the CDR3 DNA reads TGCGCCAGCAGCCAAGATCACGCCGGATTGAACACTGAAGCTTTCTTT. As protein: CASSQDHAGLNTEAFF.

The chain's CDR3 is CASSPVGSVGTDTQYF. As DNA, the CDR3 is TGTGCCAGCAGCCCCGTTGGGAGCGTAGGCACAGATACGCAGTATTTT. The chain combines TRBV4-2 with TRBJ2-3; D might be TRBD2 (5 bases). This CDR3 spans 16 amino acids. CDR1 is LGHNA and CDR2 is YNFKEQ in the germline V gene. V was clipped by 4 bases and J by 1 base, with 15 bases between them.

The rearrangement links TRBV25-1 to TRBJ1-4; no firm D call. V was cut by 1 base and J by 7 bases, with 10 bases left in between. This CDR3 has 14 amino acids. CDR1 and CDR2 from the germline V gene are MGHDK and SYGVNS. CDR3 sequence: CASSESGVLEKLFF. As DNA, the CDR3 is TGTGCCAGCAGTGAATCTGGTGTCCTTGAAAAACTGTTTTTT.

The V call is TRBV14, the J call TRBJ2-2; D is undetermined. V was clipped by 2 bases and J by 9 bases, with 13 bases between them. Germline CDR1 and CDR2: SGHDN and FVKESK. The CDR3 spans 14 residues. The CDR3 loop is CASSQPPFLRELFF. The CDR3 DNA reads TGTGCCAGCAGCCAACCCCCATTCCTCCGGGAGCTGTTTTTT.

This clone was detected only once. The gene calls are TRBV7-2 and TRBJ2-3, with D hard to call. V was pared by 8 bases and J by 8 bases, with 20 bases between. The CDR3 covers 14 residues. Germline CDR1 SGHTA, CDR2 FQGNSA. CDR3 DNA sequence: TGTGCCAGCGGCCAACGTGACCCGCCGGGTACGCAGTATTTT. Protein product: CASGQRDPPGTQYF.

The chain has TRBV10-3 and TRBJ2-1, with 11 bases matching TRBD2. The ends lost 0 bases at V and 9 bases at J; junction bases unmatched: 7. The CDR3 has 16 amino acids. CDR1 is ENHRY, CDR2 SYGVKD, per germline. The CDR3 reads CAISESGSGGAGEQFF. As DNA, the CDR3 is TGTGCCATCAGTGAGTCGGGTAGCGGGGGGGCAGGTGAGCAGTTCTTC.

The V call is TRBV7-2, the J call TRBJ2-1, with 10 bases fitting TRBD2. The CDR3 has 15 amino acids. V shed 4 bases, J shed 4 bases, and the junction held 4 bases outside the gene matches. Germline V gene data show CDR1 as SGHTA and CDR2 as FQGNSA. CDR3: CASSSGLASYNEQFF. The CDR3 DNA reads as TGTGCCAGCAGCTCGGGACTAGCGAGTTACAATGAGCAGTTCTTC.

The rearrangement links TRBV29-1 to TRBJ1-2; D is uncertain. Germline CDR1 is SQVTM and CDR2 is ANQGSEA. The CDR3 is made up of 12 amino acids. V dropped 0 bases and J dropped 3 bases, with 5 bases sitting between them. The CDR3 bases are TGCAGCGTTGAAGAGCGGGACTATGGCTACACCTTC. This sequence encodes CSVEERDYGYTF.

This clone was observed once. V gene TRBV5-1 combines with J gene TRBJ2-7; tentatively, D is TRBD2 (5 bases). Trimming stripped 0 bases from V and 5 bases from J, with 12 bases between. This CDR3 comprises 14 residues. Germline V gene data show CDR1 as SGHRS and CDR2 as YFSETQ. CDR3 bases: TGCGCCAGCAGCTTGGGTGCCCCGGGGAACGAGCAGTACTTC. Translation gives CASSLGAPGNEQYF.

This clone was seen only a few times. The sample carries other DNA sequences with the same CDR3. V usage is TRBV20-1 and J usage is TRBJ2-1; D gene ambiguous. Trimming left V 5 bases short and J 1 base short, with 3 bases between. This CDR3 comprises 11 residues. CDR1 is DFQATT and CDR2 is SNEGSKA in the germline V gene (reference sequence). The CDR3 here is CSAPSYNEQFF. The CDR3 DNA reads as TGCAGTGCTCCTTCCTACAATGAGCAGTTCTTC.

This clone was counted a few times. The CDR3 region is CASSVTLDYGYTF. DNA of the CDR3: TGTGCCAGCAGCGTGACATTGGACTATGGCTACACCTTC. The chain combines TRBV11-2 with TRBJ1-2; D remains unclear. CDR1 is SGHAT and CDR2 is FQNNGV in the germline V gene. CDR3 length: 13 residues. The germline V and J ends were trimmed by 5 bases and 3 bases, with 10 bases remaining between them. Based on the CDR3 plus reference TRBV11-2 and TRBJ1-2, the full variable domain is EAGVAQSPRYKIIEKRQSVAFWCNPISGHATLYWYQQILGQGPKLLIQFQNNGVVDDSQLPKDRFSAERLKGVDSTLKIQPAKLEDSAVYLCASSVTLDYGYTFGSGTRLTVV.